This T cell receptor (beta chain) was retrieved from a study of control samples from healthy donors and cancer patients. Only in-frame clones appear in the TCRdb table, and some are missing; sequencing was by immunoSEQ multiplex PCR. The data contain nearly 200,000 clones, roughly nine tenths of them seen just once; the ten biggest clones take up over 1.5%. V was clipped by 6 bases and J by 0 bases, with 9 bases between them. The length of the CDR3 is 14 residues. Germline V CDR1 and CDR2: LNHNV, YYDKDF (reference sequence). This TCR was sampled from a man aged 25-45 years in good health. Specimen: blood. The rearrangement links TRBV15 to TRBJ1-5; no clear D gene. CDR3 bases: TGTGCCACCAGGCACGGCTATAGCAATCAGCCCCAGCATTTT. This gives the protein CATRHGYSNQPQHF.